The T cell receptor beta chain described here comes from a study of blood T cell repertoires in COVID-19. Study-level background: Some COVID-19 samples were acute and others convalescent; all came from the United States, Italy and Spain. The analysed material was cDNA or gDNA that came from T cells, B-cell-depleted T cells, or PBMCs.

The V gene lost 1 base and the J gene lost 7 bases, with 10 bases spanning the gap. The germline CDR1 and CDR2 sequences are SEHNR and FQNEAQ (reference sequence). The CDR3 covers 13 residues. Using immunoSEQ multiplex PCR, the repertoire was profiled, and TCRdb retains in-frame clones only, with some absent. The data hold 250,000 or so clones, with about nine tenths observed a single time. The source is a middle-aged woman who had recovered from COVID-19. Sequencing used peripheral blood. The genes are TRBV7-9 and TRBJ1-1; D gene unclear. The DNA of the CDR3 is TGTGCCAGCAGCTTAGGACACAACCTTGAAGCTTTCTTT. Translated: CASSLGHNLEAFF.